This passage covers 5 T cell receptor beta chains from one sample sequenced in a study of tissue T cells after allogeneic stem cell transplantation. Sequencing was performed with immunoSEQ multiplex PCR; in TCRdb, only in-frame clones are kept and a portion is missing. The table records approximately 11,000 clones, around two fifths of them present only once. Time point of the sample: mouse harvest day 7 after allogeneic transplant. The graft held 10^6 splenic CD5+ T cells and 10^7 T-cell-depleted bone marrow cells. The sequenced sample was skin. The receptors shown here come from a female BALB/c mouse given C57BL/6 T cells with graft-versus-host disease after an allogeneic hematopoietic cell transplant.

This clone was observed a few times. Each gene name is a mouse one. The missing CDR3 end, 1 residue past where the read stops, is filled in from the germline J gene. The chain couples TRBV26 to TRBJ2-3; tentative D call: TRBD2 (7 bases). CDR1 is KGHPV, CDR2 FQNQEV, per germline (reference sequence). Trimming removed 4 bases from V and 1 base from J, with 15 bases in between. The CDR3 has 16 amino acids. CDR3 amino acids: CASSPLRGGGAETLYF. CDR3 DNA (partial): TGTGCCAGCAGTCCCCTTAGAGGGGGGGGTGCAGAAACGCTGTAT.

Of note for this clone: The genes are named according to mouse. The CDR3 sequence: CASSLQQGNSDYTF. Partial CDR3 DNA: TGTGCCAGCAGCTTACAACAGGGGAATTCCGACTACACC. The gene calls are TRBV3 and TRBJ1-2; 7 nucleotides agree with TRBD1. With the read ending 1 residue before the CDR3 end, the germline J gene is used to fill in that end. V was pared by 2 bases and J by 5 bases, with 5 bases of the junction left unmatched. The germline V gene encodes CDR1 SNHLY and CDR2 FYNGKV (reference sequence). The CDR3 is 14 amino acids.

For this clone: Gene names are the mouse ones. The CDR3 extends 1 residue past the end of the read, so its final part is completed from the germline J gene. The J gene is TRBJ1-1, the V gene TRBV31; TRBD1 might be the D (5 bases). CDR3 length: 14 amino acids. Trimming removed 1 base from V and 0 bases from J, with 9 bases in between. Looked up from germline, CDR1 is GKSSPN and CDR2 is SITVG. CDR3 DNA, as far as it was read: TGTGCCTGGAGTCGTGCAGGGACAAACACAGAAGTCTTC. It codes for CAWSRAGTNTEVF. The complete CDR3 protein is CAWSRAGTNTEVFF.

Regarding this clone: Here the gene names and germline are mouse. The read finishes 1 residue shy of the CDR3 end, and the germline J gene is used to complete it. V is TRBV2 and J is TRBJ1-3, with D hard to call. This CDR3 spans 16 amino acids. The ends were cut back, 0 bases at V and 1 base at J, with 10 bases in the middle. Germline CDR1 and CDR2: LGHNA and YSYQKL. The sequenced CDR3 bases are TGTGCCAGCAGCCAAGATCTGAGACAATCTGGAAATACGCTCTAT. Protein: CASSQDLRQSGNTLY. The CDR3 in its entirety is CASSQDLRQSGNTLYF. Using reference TRBV2 and TRBJ1-3 for the parts outside the CDR3, the full variable domain is DPKIIQKPKYLVAVTGSEKILICEQYLGHNAMYWYRQSAKKPLEFMFSYSYQKLMDNQTASSRFQPQSSKKNHLDLQITALKPDDSATYFCASSQDLRQSGNTLYFGEGSRLIVV.

On this clone itself: Genes and germline come from the mouse. The CDR3 DNA, read in part, is TGTGCCAGCAGCTTAAGGAGCCTTTCTGGAAATACGCTCTAT. This encodes CASSLRSLSGNTLY. The whole CDR3 is CASSLRSLSGNTLYF. This chain links TRBV3 with TRBJ1-3; D unclear. The missing CDR3 end, 1 residue past where the read stops, is filled in from the germline J gene. V lost 2 bases, J lost 0 bases, and 8 bases lay in between. CDR1 is SNHLY, CDR2 FYNGKV, per germline (reference sequence). This CDR3 has 15 amino acids.